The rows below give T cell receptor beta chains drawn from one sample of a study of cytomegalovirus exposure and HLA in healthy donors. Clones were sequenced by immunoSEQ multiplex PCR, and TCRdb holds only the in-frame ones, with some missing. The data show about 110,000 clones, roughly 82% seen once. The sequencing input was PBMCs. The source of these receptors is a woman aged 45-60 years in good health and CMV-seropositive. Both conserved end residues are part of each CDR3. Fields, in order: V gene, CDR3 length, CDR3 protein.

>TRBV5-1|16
CASSPRGGTAKETQYF
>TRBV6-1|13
CASKGESAYEQYF
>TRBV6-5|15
CASSSQGYGANVLTF
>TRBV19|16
CASRPSYRTSTDTQYF
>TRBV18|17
CASSPTGRSDSGNTIYF
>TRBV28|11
CASSLSAVYTF
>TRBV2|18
CASSEPGQGISGANVLTF
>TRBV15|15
CATSTLTGSGNTIYF
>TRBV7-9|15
CAGSPTRGIGGELFF
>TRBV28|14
CASSLPGINYGYTF
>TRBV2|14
CASASQGLFSPLHF
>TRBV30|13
CATGSGVGDTQYF
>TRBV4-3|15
CASSQDFLTPGELFF
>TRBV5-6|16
CASSSLTGGRNTEAFF
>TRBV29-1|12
CSVVGGRETQYF
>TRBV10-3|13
CATRTGDNTEAFF
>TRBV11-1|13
CASRSGQGYGYTF
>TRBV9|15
CASSVASGGLETQYF
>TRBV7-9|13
CASSATPNTEAFF
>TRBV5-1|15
CASRVVFGATDTQYF
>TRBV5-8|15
CASSLEGTVTYEQYF
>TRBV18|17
CASSHGQGKGSGNTIYF
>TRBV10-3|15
CAISGARGGKVEAFF
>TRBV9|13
CASSLGTEQQAFF
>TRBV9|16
CASSVGGTGLTYEQYF
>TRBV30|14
CAWSSNRGNQPQHF
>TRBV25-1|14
CASLTSGALNEQFF
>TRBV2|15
CASSLQGSANQPQHF
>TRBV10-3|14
CAISGQGINSPLHF
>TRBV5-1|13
CASSQQGFTEAFF
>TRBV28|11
CASSLRTGSFF
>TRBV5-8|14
CASKDRASNQPQHF
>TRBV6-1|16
CASSVSGGTSYNEQFF
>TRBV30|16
CAWSVRGGVTPVGYTF
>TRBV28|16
CASSFLLGAAGNTIYF
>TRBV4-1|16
CASSQEGTGLPETQYF